This is a list of T cell receptor beta chains from one sample in a study of lymphopenia after photon versus proton radiotherapy. Profiled with immunoSEQ multiplex PCR; TCRdb holds only in-frame clones, not every one. This table has tens of thousands of clones, around 90% appearing once. The sample consisted of peripheral blood, taken from a patient treated with photon-based radiotherapy. These receptors were obtained from a woman aged 50 to 65 with cholangiocarcinoma. The CDR3 runs from the conserved cysteine through the conserved F or W. D genes are given only for firm matches. Expanded clones are given a class, and other clones once, few, many or no size at all.

cdr3_nt cdr3_aa v_call clone_size d_call j_call
TGTGCCAGCAGTTACGGGTGGGAAGGCTACGAGCAGTACTTC CASSYGWEGYEQYF TRBV6-5 NA NA TRBJ2-7
TGTGCCAGCAGCTTGTCAGGGGACCCCAAACTGTTTTTT CASSLSGDPKLFF TRBV11-2 NA NA TRBJ1-4
TGCGCCAGCAGCTTGCAGGGGGGCCGCACAGATACGCAGTATTTT CASSLQGGRTDTQYF TRBV5-1 NA NA TRBJ2-3
TGTGCCTGGAGTGGGACAGGGTTCACAGATACGCAGTATTTT CAWSGTGFTDTQYF TRBV30 NA TRBD1 TRBJ2-3
TGCGCCAGCAGCCGAGTTAGCGGGGGGGCCTACGGGGAGCTGTTTTTT CASSRVSGGAYGELFF TRBV4-3 NA TRBD2 TRBJ2-2
TGTGCCAGCAGTGGGGGGGGCTATGAGCAGTTCTTC CASSGGGYEQFF TRBV2 NA NA TRBJ2-1
TGCGCCAGCCTAGACAGGATGGCAGAGACCCAGTACTTC CASLDRMAETQYF TRBV5-1 NA NA TRBJ2-5
TGCGCCAGCAGCCAAGTTCCTGGTGGGGCCAACGTCCTGACTTTC CASSQVPGGANVLTF TRBV4-1 few NA TRBJ2-6
TGTGCCAGCAGTTTGGGGAGGGAGCAGTACTTC CASSLGREQYF TRBV28 NA NA TRBJ2-7
TGCGCCAGCAGTGAGCCGGGACATAGGCCCCCGTTTTCCTACGAGCAGTACTTC CASSEPGHRPPFSYEQYF TRBV10-1 NA NA TRBJ2-7
TGTGCCAGCAGCACCGGGGGAACCGGGGAGCTGTTTTTT CASSTGGTGELFF TRBV7-9 NA NA TRBJ2-2
TGTGCCAGCAGCAAAGCTCAGCGGGGGGGCCAAGGAGATACGCAGTATTTT CASSKAQRGGQGDTQYF TRBV21-1 NA NA TRBJ2-3
TGTGCCTGGAGTCCCCAGGACGATCAGCCCCAGCATTTT CAWSPQDDQPQHF TRBV30 few NA TRBJ1-5
TGTGCCAGCATGTGGGGGGCACAGGGGGCCTTTCGGTCCGCCACTGAAGCTTTCTTT CASMWGAQGAFRSATEAFF TRBV7-9 NA TRBD1 TRBJ1-1
TGTGCCTGGAGTAAGACAGGGGACACTGAAGCTTTCTTT CAWSKTGDTEAFF TRBV30 few TRBD1 TRBJ1-1
TGTGCCAGCAGTTACTCGACCGGGGAGCTGTTTTTT CASSYSTGELFF TRBV6-5 few NA TRBJ2-2
TGTGCCATCAGTGTAGGGGCTACCGGGGAGCTGTTTTTT CAISVGATGELFF TRBV10-3 NA NA TRBJ2-2
TGTGCCAGCAGCCCTACAGGGCGCGTGGCTGAAGCTTTCTTT CASSPTGRVAEAFF TRBV7-2 once NA TRBJ1-1
TGTGCCAGCAGCCAAGTTGGTGGCGAGCAGTACTTC CASSQVGGEQYF TRBV4-2 NA NA TRBJ2-7
TGTGCCAGCAGGGACGCAGTGAACACTGAAGCTTTCTTT CASRDAVNTEAFF TRBV6-6 few NA TRBJ1-1
TGTGCCAGCGCCCGGGACAGCACCTACAATGAGCAGTTCTTC CASARDSTYNEQFF TRBV7-2 few TRBD1 TRBJ2-1
TGTGCCAGCAGACAACTAGCGGGGGGACCCCAAGAGACCCAGTACTTC CASRQLAGGPQETQYF TRBV2 NA TRBD2 TRBJ2-5